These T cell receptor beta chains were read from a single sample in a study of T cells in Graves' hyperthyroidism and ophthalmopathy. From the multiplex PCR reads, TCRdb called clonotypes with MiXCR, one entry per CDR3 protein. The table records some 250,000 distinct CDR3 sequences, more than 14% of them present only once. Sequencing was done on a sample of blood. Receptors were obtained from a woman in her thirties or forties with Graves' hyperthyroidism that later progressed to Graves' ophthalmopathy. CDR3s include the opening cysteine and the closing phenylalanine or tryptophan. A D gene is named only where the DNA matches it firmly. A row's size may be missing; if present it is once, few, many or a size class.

CASSLVGQKETQYF	TGCGCCAGCAGCTTGGTGGGCCAGAAAGAGACCCAGTACTTC	TRBV5-1	many	NA	TRBJ2-5
CASSPTGSGDTQYF	TGTGCCAGCAGCCCGACAGGGTCAGGGGATACGCAGTATTTT	TRBV3-1	NA	TRBD1	TRBJ2-3
CAISEGLAGGPHEQFF	TGTGCCATCAGTGAGGGACTAGCGGGAGGGCCCCATGAGCAGTTCTTC	TRBV10-3	few	TRBD2	TRBJ2-1
CASSFDRDYEQYF	TGCGCCAGCAGCTTTGACAGGGACTACGAGCAGTACTTC	TRBV5-1	many	TRBD1	TRBJ2-7
CASSQHRSGTLSGNTIYF	TGCGCCAGCAGCCAACACAGGTCCGGGACCCTCTCTGGAAACACCATATATTTT	TRBV4-1	NA	NA	TRBJ1-3
CASSLTPGQGGGYTF	TGTGCCAGCAGTTTAACTCCGGGACAGGGGGGTGGCTACACCTTC	TRBV12-3/TRBV12-4	many	TRBD1	TRBJ1-2
CASSPDGNQPQHF	TGTGCCAGCAGCCCGGATGGCAATCAGCCCCAGCATTTT	TRBV7-2	NA	NA	TRBJ1-5
CASSLQFPPFRGTLSDEQFF	TGTGCCAGCAGCCTACAATTTCCTCCTTTCCGGGGTACCCTATCCGATGAGCAGTTCTTC	TRBV14	many	NA	TRBJ2-1
CASSANWAAGDTQYF	TGTGCCAGCAGCGCAAATTGGGCCGCAGGGGATACGCAGTATTTT	TRBV5-5	many	NA	TRBJ2-3
CSAHVGAGVNEQFF	TGCAGTGCCCATGTAGGGGCGGGAGTCAATGAGCAGTTCTTC	TRBV20-1	NA	TRBD2	TRBJ2-1
CASSLVSAGGLDEQFF	TGTGCCAGCAGCTTAGTCTCGGCGGGAGGGCTCGATGAGCAGTTCTTC	TRBV11-2	NA	TRBD2	TRBJ2-1
CSARDLGTLITITSYEQYF	TGCAGTGCTAGAGATCTAGGGACTCTGATAACGATAACCTCCTACGAGCAGTACTTC	TRBV20-1	NA	NA	TRBJ2-7
CASSVRTSGNTGELFF	TGTGCCAGCAGTGTCCGGACTAGCGGTAACACCGGGGAGCTGTTTTTT	TRBV2	many	TRBD2	TRBJ2-2
CASSYGAGGPISYEQYF	TGTGCCAGCAGTTACGGAGCGGGAGGCCCCATCTCCTACGAGCAGTACTTC	TRBV6-1	many	TRBD2	TRBJ2-7
CASSAVREGTEAFF	TGTGCCAGCTCAGCTGTCAGGGAAGGAACTGAAGCTTTCTTT	TRBV18	many	NA	TRBJ1-1
CAAANTGELFF	TGTGCCGCGGCGAACACCGGGGAGCTGTTTTTT	TRBV24-1	NA	NA	TRBJ2-2
CAGTSGMVTDTQYF	TGCGCCGGGACTAGCGGGATGGTTACAGATACGCAGTATTTT	TRBV10-2	NA	TRBD2	TRBJ2-3
CASSYGLNNSPLHF	TGTGCCAGCAGTTACGGGCTGAATAATTCACCCCTCCACTTT	TRBV6-5	NA	NA	TRBJ1-6
CASSSGQKNTEAFF	TGTGCCAGCAGTTCGGGACAGAAGAACACTGAAGCTTTCTTT	TRBV28	many	TRBD1	TRBJ1-1
CASSEGRGFATNEKLFF	TGTGCCAGCAGCGAGGGCCGCGGGTTTGCAACTAATGAAAAACTGTTTTTT	TRBV5-8	many	NA	TRBJ1-4
CASSFIAGARTGELFF	TGCGCCAGCAGCTTTATCGCGGGAGCTAGGACCGGGGAGCTGTTTTTT	TRBV5-1	many	TRBD2	TRBJ2-2
CASSSTSSTAFF	TGTGCCAGCAGCTCGACAAGTTCTACTGCTTTCTTT	TRBV11-2	many	NA	TRBJ1-1
CASSISRTDTQYF	TGTGCCAGTAGTATAAGCCGCACAGATACGCAGTATTTT	TRBV19	NA	NA	TRBJ2-3
CATSPGTGGSYEQYF	TGTGCCACCAGTCCAGGGACAGGGGGCTCCTACGAGCAGTACTTC	TRBV24-1	many	TRBD1	TRBJ2-7
CASSPPGTPTGGELFF	TGTGCCAGCTCACCACCAGGGACACCAACCGGCGGGGAGCTGTTTTTT	TRBV18	many	NA	TRBJ2-2
CASSLWGPGTEAFF	TGTGCCAGCAGTTTATGGGGGCCGGGTACTGAAGCTTTCTTT	TRBV27	many	NA	TRBJ1-1
CASSFKPNTEAFF	TGTGCCAGCAGCTTTAAGCCGAACACTGAAGCTTTCTTT	TRBV5-5	many	NA	TRBJ1-1
CASSLEGPYGTQYF	TGCGCCAGCAGCTTGGAGGGGCCTTATGGGACCCAGTACTTC	TRBV5-1	many	NA	TRBJ2-5
CASSFLLTGRVTGELFF	TGTGCCAGCAGCTTCCTTCTGACAGGGCGAGTCACCGGGGAGCTGTTTTTT	TRBV28	many	TRBD1	TRBJ2-2
CAISVVGVHEQYF	TGTGCCATCAGTGTAGTAGGGGTCCACGAGCAGTACTTC	TRBV10-3	NA	NA	TRBJ2-7
CASNSGFKRETQYF	TGTGCCAGCAACTCCGGGTTTAAGAGGGAGACCCAGTACTTC	TRBV7-9	many	NA	TRBJ2-5
CASSKGSPGAGAIVLTF	TGCGCCAGCAGCAAAGGTTCACCAGGGGCCGGGGCCATCGTCCTGACTTTC	TRBV5-1	few	NA	TRBJ2-6
CASSYVAGTEAFF	TGTGCCAGCAGTTACGTAGCGGGGACTGAAGCTTTCTTT	TRBV27	many	NA	TRBJ1-1
CASSQDLRTGRETEAFF	TGTGCCAGCAGCCAAGATCTCCGTACAGGGAGAGAGACTGAAGCTTTCTTT	TRBV3-1	few	NA	TRBJ1-1
CASSLWGGQAQAHEQFF	TGCGCCAGCAGCTTGTGGGGGGGACAGGCCCAGGCCCATGAGCAGTTCTTC	TRBV5-1	few	NA	TRBJ2-1
CASRDGNTEAFF	TGTGCCAGCAGAGACGGGAACACTGAAGCTTTCTTT	TRBV28	many	NA	TRBJ1-1
CASSLAEERVHNEQFF	TGTGCCAGCAGCTTAGCGGAAGAGCGGGTACACAATGAGCAGTTCTTC	TRBV7-9	many	NA	TRBJ2-1
CASSLSTDEQFF	TGTGCCAGCAGCTTGAGCACCGATGAGCAGTTCTTC	TRBV7-8	many	NA	TRBJ2-1
CASSWGTSGSFETQYF	TGTGCCAGCAGCTGGGGGACTAGCGGGAGTTTTGAGACCCAGTACTTC	TRBV5-6	NA	TRBD2	TRBJ2-5
CSASLGPYNSPLHF	TGCAGTGCTAGCCTGGGCCCCTATAATTCACCCCTCCACTTT	TRBV20-1	NA	NA	TRBJ1-6
CASSLGQTTTEAFF	TGCGCCAGCAGCTTGGGACAAACGACGACTGAAGCTTTCTTT	TRBV5-1	few	NA	TRBJ1-1
CATSRDWAGGSYNEQFF	TGTGCCACCAGCAGAGATTGGGCGGGAGGCTCCTACAATGAGCAGTTCTTC	TRBV15	NA	TRBD2	TRBJ2-1
CASSFAWRDTGELFF	TGTGCCAGCAGCTTTGCCTGGCGGGACACCGGGGAGCTGTTTTTT	TRBV13	NA	NA	TRBJ2-2
CARRSPEGTDTQYF	TGTGCCAGGAGATCTCCCGAGGGCACAGATACGCAGTATTTT	TRBV27	many	NA	TRBJ2-3
CAISGPSGNPFTDTQYF	TGTGCCATCAGTGGCCCTAGCGGTAACCCCTTCACAGATACGCAGTATTTT	TRBV10-3	many	TRBD2	TRBJ2-3
CASGEGSTDTQYF	TGTGCCAGTGGGGAGGGCTCCACAGATACGCAGTATTTT	TRBV19	many	TRBD2	TRBJ2-3
CASSPAGADSGNTIYF	TGTGCCAGCTCACCAGCCGGCGCCGACTCTGGAAACACCATATATTTT	TRBV18	NA	NA	TRBJ1-3
CASSILAGGYYEQYF	TGTGCCAGTAGTATACTAGCAGGGGGCTACTACGAGCAGTACTTC	TRBV19	NA	TRBD1	TRBJ2-7
CASSLEVGANTEAFF	TGCGCCAGCAGCTTGGAGGTGGGCGCGAACACTGAAGCTTTCTTT	TRBV5-1	many	NA	TRBJ1-1
CASTRPKREADTQYF	TGTGCCAGCACCCGCCCAAAGCGGGAGGCAGATACGCAGTATTTT	TRBV5-5	many	TRBD2	TRBJ2-3
CSARDPGTSGEQFF	TGCAGTGCTAGAGACCCCGGGACTAGCGGAGAGCAGTTCTTC	TRBV20-1	NA	TRBD2	TRBJ2-1
CASRRGGLASSTDTQYF	TGTGCCAGCAGAAGAGGGGGACTAGCGTCTAGCACAGATACGCAGTATTTT	TRBV28	many	TRBD2	TRBJ2-3
CASSLSGSRGEQYF	TGTGCCAGCAGCTTGAGCGGGAGTAGGGGCGAGCAGTACTTC	TRBV7-8	many	TRBD2	TRBJ2-7
CASSLKIMNTEAFF	TGTGCCAGCAGCTTGAAGATAATGAACACTGAAGCTTTCTTT	TRBV7-2	NA	NA	TRBJ1-1
CASSQDWINSGVQETQYF	TGCGCCAGCAGCCAAGATTGGATTAATAGCGGGGTGCAAGAGACCCAGTACTTC	TRBV4-1	few	TRBD2	TRBJ2-5
CASSLDITTNTSGSSNEQFF	TGTGCCAGCAGCTTAGATATAACGACTAACACTAGCGGGAGTAGCAATGAGCAGTTCTTC	TRBV11-2	many	TRBD2	TRBJ2-1